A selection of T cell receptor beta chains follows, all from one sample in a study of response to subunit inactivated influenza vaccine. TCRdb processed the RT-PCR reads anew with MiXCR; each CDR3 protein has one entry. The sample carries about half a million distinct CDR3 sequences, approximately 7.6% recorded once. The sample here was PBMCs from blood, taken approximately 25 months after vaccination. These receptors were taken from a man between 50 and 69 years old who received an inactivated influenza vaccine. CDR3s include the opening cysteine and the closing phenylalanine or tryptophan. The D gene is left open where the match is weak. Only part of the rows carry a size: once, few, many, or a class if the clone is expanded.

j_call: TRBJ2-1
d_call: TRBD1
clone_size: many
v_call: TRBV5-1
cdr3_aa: CASSGGDRRNNEQFF

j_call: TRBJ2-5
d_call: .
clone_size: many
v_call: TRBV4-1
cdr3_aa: CASSQVSYQETQYF

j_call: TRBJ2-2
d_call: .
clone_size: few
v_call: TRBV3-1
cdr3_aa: CASRKQVTTGELFF

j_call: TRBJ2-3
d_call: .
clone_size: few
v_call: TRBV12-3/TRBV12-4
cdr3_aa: CASSPLATALRANTQYF

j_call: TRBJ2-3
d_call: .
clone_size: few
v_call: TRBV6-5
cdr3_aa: CASSYSQGTDTQYF

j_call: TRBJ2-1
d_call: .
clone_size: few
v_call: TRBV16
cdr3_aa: CASSQSRGSNEQFF

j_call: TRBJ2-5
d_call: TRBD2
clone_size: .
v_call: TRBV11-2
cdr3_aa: CASSLVASGGREYF

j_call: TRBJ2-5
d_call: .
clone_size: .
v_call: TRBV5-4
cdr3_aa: CATKPLGTVETQYF

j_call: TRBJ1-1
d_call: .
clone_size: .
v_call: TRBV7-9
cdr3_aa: CASFPAGNTEAFF

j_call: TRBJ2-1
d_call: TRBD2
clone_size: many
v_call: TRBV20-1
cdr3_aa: CSADGLAGGPSGEQFF

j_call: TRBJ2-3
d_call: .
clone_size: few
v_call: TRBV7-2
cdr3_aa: CASSLWVNTDTQYF

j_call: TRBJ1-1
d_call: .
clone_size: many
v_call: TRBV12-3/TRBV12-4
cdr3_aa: CASSKTALEAFF

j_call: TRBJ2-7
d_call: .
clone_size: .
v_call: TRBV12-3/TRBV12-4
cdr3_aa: CARVLRRAKGYEQYF

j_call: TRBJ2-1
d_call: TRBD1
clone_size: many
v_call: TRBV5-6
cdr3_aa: CASSGTGSNEQFF

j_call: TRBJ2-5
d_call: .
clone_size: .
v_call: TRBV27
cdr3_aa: CASSLSRSFETQYF

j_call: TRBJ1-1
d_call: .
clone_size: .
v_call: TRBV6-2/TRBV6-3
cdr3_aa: CASRREQGFNTEAFF

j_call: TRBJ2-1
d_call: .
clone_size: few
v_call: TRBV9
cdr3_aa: CASSGPRGNNEQFF

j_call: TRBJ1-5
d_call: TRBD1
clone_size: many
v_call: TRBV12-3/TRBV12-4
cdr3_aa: CASSKTGVNQPQHF